These 17 T cell receptor beta chains were all obtained from the same sample, sequenced in a study of CD8 T cells in Susac syndrome. Reverse transcription of roughly 0.5 to 1 ug RNA was performed with random hexamers. TCRdb re-called the immunoSEQ multiplex PCR reads through MiXCR, storing one row per CDR3 protein. This sample has 95,000 to 150,000 distinct CDR3 sequences, with around 94% found just once. Material: CD8+ T cells from PBMCs. These receptors were collected from a human donor with Susac syndrome.

The V gene is TRBV6-5, the J gene TRBJ1-1, with 7 bases identical to TRBD1. The germline V gene encodes CDR1 MNHEY and CDR2 SVGAGI. The CDR3 is 14 amino acids. J gave up 3 bases and V 7 bases, and 8 bases lay outside the gene matches. CDR3 in DNA: TGTGCCAGCACCCCAGGGGGGGCGTACACTGAAGCTTTCTTT. Its protein product is CASTPGGAYTEAFF.

The chain combines TRBV25-1 with TRBJ2-1; 9 bases are a match to TRBD1. Germline loops: CDR1 MGHDK, CDR2 SYGVNS. This CDR3 contains 14 residues. The V and J ends lost 3 bases and 5 bases, in that order; junction bases with no gene match: 2. The CDR3 region is CASSDRTGDNEQFF. CDR3 DNA: TGTGCCAGCAGTGACCGGACAGGGGACAATGAGCAGTTCTTC.

CDR3 in DNA: TGTGCCAGCAGCCTCCAGGGGGCGCTAAGCACAGATACGCAGTATTTT. Translating it yields CASSLQGALSTDTQYF. The V call is TRBV13, the J call TRBJ2-3; 8 bases map to TRBD1. The CDR3 loop spans 16 amino acids. V dropped 5 bases and J dropped 0; count of bases not matched to a gene: 7. The germline V gene has CDR1 PRHDT and CDR2 FYEKMQ (reference sequence). Full variable domain (rest looked up from reference TRBV13 and TRBJ2-3): AAGVIQSPRHLIKEKRETATLKCYPIPRHDTVYWYQQGPGQDPQFLISFYEKMQSDKGSIPDRFSAQQFSDYHSELNMSSLELGDSALYFCASSLQGALSTDTQYFGPGTRLTVL.

The chain uses TRBV12-3 or TRBV12-4 and TRBJ2-7, with D possibly matching TRBD2 (5 bases). CDR3 length: 12 residues. V was trimmed by 5 bases and J by 3 bases, leaving 8 bases between them. The CDR3 here is CASSPRDYEQYF. The CDR3 DNA is TGTGCCAGCAGTCCCCGGGACTACGAGCAGTACTTC.

CDR3 in DNA: TGTGCCAGCAGCCCCAACTGGGCTGGGGACGAGCAGTACTTC. It yields the protein CASSPNWAGDEQYF. The rearrangement links TRBV9 to TRBJ2-7; D unresolved. V lost 4 bases and J lost 5, with 16 bases in between. This CDR3 has 14 residues. Germline V gene data show CDR1 as SGDLS and CDR2 as YYNGEE.

Points on this clonotype: Mismatch with germline at one junction end may stem from a read error. The genes are TRBV5-1 and TRBJ1-4, with D unclear. The CDR3 loop spans 11 amino acids. Germline lookup yields CDR1 SGHRS and CDR2 YFSETQ. The CDR3 here is CASSLGEKLFF. The CDR3 DNA follows: TGTGCCAGCAGTTTGGGTGAAAAACTGTTTTTT.

The chain has TRBV9 and TRBJ2-5; TRBD2 aligns across 7 bases. The germline CDR1 and CDR2 sequences are SGDLS and YYNGEE. Unmatched junction bases numbered 4, after V lost 6 bases and J lost 2 bases. This CDR3 has 13 amino acids. The CDR3 DNA reads TGTGCCAGCAAGCGGGATGGGCAAGAGACCCAGTACTTC. Its protein is CASKRDGQETQYF.

The rearrangement links TRBV30 to TRBJ2-3; the D gene is possibly TRBD2 (7 bases). V was trimmed by 3 bases and J by 4 bases, leaving 11 bases between them. The CDR3 has 13 residues. Germline CDR1 GTSNPN, CDR2 SVGIG (reference sequence). CDR3 sequence: CAWRGGAADTQYF. The CDR3 region has the DNA TGTGCCTGGAGAGGGGGGGCCGCAGATACGCAGTATTTT.

V usage is TRBV15 and J usage is TRBJ2-4, with TRBD1 identical over 8 bases. This CDR3 contains 14 residues. Trimming at V came to 4 bases and at J to 4 bases, leaving 3 bases not matched to a gene. Looked up from germline, CDR1 is LNHNV and CDR2 is YYDKDF (reference sequence). The CDR3 DNA follows: TGTGCCACCAGCACCGGGACAGGAAAAAACATTCAGTACTTC. Residues: CATSTGTGKNIQYF.

The J gene is TRBJ1-2, the V gene TRBV3-1; D not resolved. Germline CDR1 LGHDT, CDR2 YNNKEL (reference sequence). Trimming took off 0 bases at V and 2 bases at J, with 10 bases between the two ends. The CDR3 consists of 15 residues. The CDR3: CASSQEPPGNYGYTF. For the CDR3, the DNA is TGTGCCAGCAGCCAAGAGCCCCCCGGGAACTATGGCTACACCTTC.

The genes are TRBV27 and TRBJ2-1; no reliable D call. The V and J ends lost 2 bases and 5 bases respectively, with 13 bases between them. Germline values: CDR1 MNHEY, CDR2 SMNVEV (reference sequence). The CDR3 runs to 15 residues. The CDR3, as DNA: TGTGCCAGCAGTTTAGTCAGAAATTTGGACAATGAGCAGTTCTTC. It is translated as CASSLVRNLDNEQFF.

J is TRBJ2-1 and V is TRBV14; 7 bases align to TRBD1. J gave up 10 bases and V 1 base, and 7 bases lay outside the gene matches. Germline V gene lookup returns CDR1 SGHDN and CDR2 FVKESK. The CDR3 runs 14 residues. CDR3 amino acids: CASSQVGTAGEQFF. The CDR3 DNA sequence: TGTGCCAGCAGCCAAGTTGGGACAGCCGGGGAGCAGTTCTTC.

In this sample, this clonotype turned up once. The V and J genes are TRBV25-1 and TRBJ1-3, with 7 positions matching TRBD1. This CDR3 region has 16 residues. V was clipped by 4 bases and J by 4 bases; unmatched bases: 10. CDR1 is MGHDK and CDR2 is SYGVNS in the germline V gene. This CDR3 is CASSASQGLWGNTIYF. CDR3 bases: TGTGCCAGCAGTGCGTCACAGGGGTTGTGGGGAAACACCATATATTTT.

This chain connects TRBV12-3 or TRBV12-4 to TRBJ2-3; 8 positions agree with TRBD1. CDR3 length equals 18 residues. J gave up 0 bases and V 1 base, and 9 bases lay outside the gene matches. CDR3 sequence: CASSLGSPTGVSTDTQYF. The CDR3 coding sequence is TGTGCCAGCAGTTTAGGGTCCCCGACAGGGGTTAGCACAGATACGCAGTATTTT.

The V and J genes are TRBV6-4 and TRBJ2-1; 11 bases are shared with TRBD2. The germline CDR1 and CDR2 sequences are MRHNA and SNTAGT. V shed 3 bases, J shed 2 bases, and the junction held 0 bases outside the gene matches. CDR3 length: 15 residues. Here the CDR3 reads CASSETSGAYNEQFF. The CDR3 DNA reads TGTGCCAGCAGTGAGACTAGCGGGGCCTACAATGAGCAGTTCTTC.

The chain is built from TRBV30 and TRBJ2-1; no reliable D call. The CDR3 is made up of 15 amino acids. Germline loops: CDR1 GTSNPN, CDR2 SVGIG (reference sequence). Between the trimmed V and J ends, which lost 4 bases and 2 bases, there was a span of 15 bases. CDR3 residues: CAWKFKNYPYNEQFF. CDR3 bases: TGTGCCTGGAAGTTTAAGAACTACCCCTACAATGAGCAGTTCTTC. The full variable domain, completed using reference TRBV30 and TRBJ2-1, is SQTIHQWPATLVQPVGSPLSLECTVEGTSNPNLYWYRQAAGRGLQLLFYSVGIGQISSEVPQNLSASRPQDRQFILSSKKLLLSDSGFYLCAWKFKNYPYNEQFFGPGTRLTVL.

V usage is TRBV3-1 and J usage is TRBJ1-2, with 7 bases matching TRBD1. This CDR3 has 14 residues. V shed 4 bases, J shed 6 bases, and the junction held 8 bases outside the gene matches. Germline V CDR1 and CDR2: LGHDT, YNNKEL (reference sequence). The chain's CDR3 is CASSPGRGQDGYTF. In nucleotides, the CDR3 is TGTGCCAGCAGCCCAGGAAGGGGGCAGGATGGCTACACCTTC.